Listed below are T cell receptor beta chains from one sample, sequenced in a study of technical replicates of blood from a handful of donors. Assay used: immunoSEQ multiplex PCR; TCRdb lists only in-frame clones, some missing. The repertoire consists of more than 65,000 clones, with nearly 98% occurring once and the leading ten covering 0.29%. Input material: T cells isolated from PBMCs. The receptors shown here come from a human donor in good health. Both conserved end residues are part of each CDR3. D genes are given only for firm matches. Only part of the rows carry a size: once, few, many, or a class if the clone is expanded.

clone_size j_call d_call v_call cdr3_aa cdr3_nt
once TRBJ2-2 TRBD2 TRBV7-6 CASSLNSGSKVTGELFF TGTGCCAGCAGCTTGAATAGCGGGAGTAAGGTCACCGGGGAGCTGTTTTTT
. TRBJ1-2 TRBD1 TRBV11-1 CASSGQGLQRDGYTF TGTGCCAGCAGCGGACAGGGGCTTCAGAGAGATGGCTACACCTTC
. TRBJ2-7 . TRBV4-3 CASSQDLLVGEQYF TGCGCCAGCAGCCAAGATTTGCTAGTAGGCGAGCAGTACTTC
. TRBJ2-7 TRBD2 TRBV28 CASSSSGRSYEQYF TGTGCCAGCAGTTCCAGCGGGAGATCCTACGAGCAGTACTTC
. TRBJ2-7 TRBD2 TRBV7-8 CASGPAGGPYEQYF TGTGCCAGCGGTCCGGCGGGAGGGCCGTACGAGCAGTACTTC
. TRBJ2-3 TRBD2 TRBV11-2 CASSLGQEREITDTQYF TGTGCCAGCAGCTTAGGTCAAGAGCGGGAAATCACAGATACGCAGTATTTT
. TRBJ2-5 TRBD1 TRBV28 CASSLAVTGRETQYF TGTGCCAGCAGTTTAGCCGTGACAGGGAGAGAGACCCAGTACTTC
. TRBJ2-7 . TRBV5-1 CASSPGQLYEQYF TGCGCCAGCAGCCCCGGACAGCTCTACGAGCAGTACTTC
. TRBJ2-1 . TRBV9 CASSVAGEGEQFF TGTGCCAGCAGCGTAGCGGGAGAGGGTGAGCAGTTCTTC
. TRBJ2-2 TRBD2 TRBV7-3 CASSLAGGTTGELFF TGTGCCAGCAGCTTAGCGGGAGGGACCACCGGGGAGCTGTTTTTT
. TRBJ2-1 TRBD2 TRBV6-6 CASSSRTSSYNEQFF TGTGCCAGCAGTTCCCGGACTAGCTCCTACAATGAGCAGTTCTTC
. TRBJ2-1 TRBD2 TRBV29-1 CSVDGTSGGVEQFF TGCAGCGTTGACGGGACTAGCGGCGGCGTTGAGCAGTTCTTC
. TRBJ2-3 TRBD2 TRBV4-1 CASSQTLAGGPTDTQYF TGCGCCAGCAGCCAGACACTAGCGGGAGGGCCCACAGATACGCAGTATTTT
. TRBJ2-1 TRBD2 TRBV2 CARAGGRRDEQFF TGTGCCAGGGCGGGCGGGAGGAGGGATGAGCAGTTCTTC
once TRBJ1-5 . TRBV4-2 CASSQVWQGNQPQHF TGTGCCAGCAGCCAAGTATGGCAGGGCAATCAGCCCCAGCATTTT
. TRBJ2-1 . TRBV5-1 CASSSPSVNEQFF TGCGCCAGCAGCTCGCCCAGCGTTAATGAGCAGTTCTTC
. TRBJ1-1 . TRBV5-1 CASSFNTGGNTEAFF TGCGCCAGCAGCTTCAATACAGGCGGGAACACTGAAGCTTTCTTT
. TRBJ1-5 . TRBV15 CATSRGTGTDWPQHF TGTGCCACCAGCAGGGGTACAGGGACCGACTGGCCCCAGCATTTT
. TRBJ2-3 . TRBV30 CAWSVPGSTDTQYF TGTGCCTGGAGTGTACCGGGTAGCACAGATACGCAGTATTTT
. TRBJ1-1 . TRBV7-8 CASSLESGWITEAFF TGTGCCAGCAGCCTCGAGTCAGGGTGGATCACTGAAGCTTTCTTT
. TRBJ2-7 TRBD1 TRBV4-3 CASSQEGDRALEQYF TGCGCCAGCAGCCAAGAAGGGGACAGGGCTCTCGAGCAGTACTTC
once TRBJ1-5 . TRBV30 CAWSVSLSNQPQHF TGTGCCTGGAGTGTGTCACTGAGCAATCAGCCCCAGCATTTT
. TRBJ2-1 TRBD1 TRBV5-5 CASSLADRVQQFF TGTGCCAGCAGCTTGGCGGACAGGGTGCAGCAGTTCTTC
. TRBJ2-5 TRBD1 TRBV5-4 CASTLWTGLQETQYF TGTGCCAGCACCCTATGGACAGGGCTCCAAGAGACCCAGTACTTC
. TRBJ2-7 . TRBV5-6 CASSLGGRGLTSYEQYF TGTGCCAGCAGCTTGGGCGGCAGGGGCTTGACCTCCTACGAGCAGTACTTC
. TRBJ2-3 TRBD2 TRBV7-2 CASSGLAGRLDTQYF TGTGCCAGCAGCGGACTAGCGGGACGGTTGGATACGCAGTATTTT
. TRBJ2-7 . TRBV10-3 CAILPPGQSYEQYF TGTGCCATCCTTCCCCCGGGACAATCCTACGAGCAGTACTTC
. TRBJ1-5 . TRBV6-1 CASEQGFSQPQHF TGTGCCAGCGAACAGGGATTTAGCCAGCCCCAGCATTTT
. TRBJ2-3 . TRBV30 CAWSVQGGSGTQYF TGTGCCTGGAGTGTACAGGGGGGGTCCGGTACGCAGTATTTT
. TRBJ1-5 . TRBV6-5 CASSSGSLDQPQHF TGTGCCAGCAGTTCAGGCAGTTTGGATCAGCCCCAGCATTTT
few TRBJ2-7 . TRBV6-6 CASSYATGNEQYF TGTGCCAGCAGTTACGCCACAGGAAACGAGCAGTACTTC
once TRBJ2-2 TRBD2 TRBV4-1 CASSQDLVASGSDYTGELFF TGCGCCAGCAGCCAAGATCTAGTGGCTAGCGGGAGTGACTACACCGGGGAGCTGTTTTTT
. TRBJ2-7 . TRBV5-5 CASSLNRAGYEQYF TGTGCCAGCAGCTTGAACAGGGCGGGCTACGAGCAGTACTTC
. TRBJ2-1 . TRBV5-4 CASSPTDYNEQFF TGTGCCAGCAGTCCTACAGATTACAATGAGCAGTTCTTC
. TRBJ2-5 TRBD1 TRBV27 CASKDRGETQYF TGTGCCAGCAAGGACAGGGGGGAGACCCAGTACTTC
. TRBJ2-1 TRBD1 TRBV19 CASSRDREGRHNEQFF TGTGCCAGTAGCCGGGACAGGGAGGGGCGACACAATGAGCAGTTCTTC
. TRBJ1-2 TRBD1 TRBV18 CASSLSGQGDGYTF TGTGCCAGCTCACTATCGGGACAGGGCGATGGCTACACCTTC
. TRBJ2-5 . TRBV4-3 CASSQEYLRPETQYF TGCGCCAGCAGCCAAGAATATCTTCGTCCGGAGACCCAGTACTTC
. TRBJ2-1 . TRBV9 CASSFSGSSYNEQFF TGTGCCAGCAGCTTTAGCGGTAGCTCCTACAATGAGCAGTTCTTC
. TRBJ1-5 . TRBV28 CASSPRENQPQHF TGTGCCAGCAGTCCGCGGGAGAATCAGCCCCAGCATTTT
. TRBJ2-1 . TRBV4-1 CASSPLTSNNEQFF TGCGCCAGCAGCCCCCTGACTAGTAACAATGAGCAGTTCTTC
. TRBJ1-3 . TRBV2 CASSEQSSGNTIYF TGTGCCAGCAGTGAGCAGTCCTCTGGAAACACCATATATTTT
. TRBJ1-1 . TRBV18 CASSPSSEVTEAFF TGTGCCAGCTCACCATCAAGCGAGGTCACTGAAGCTTTCTTT
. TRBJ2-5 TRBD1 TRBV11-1 CASSQRQGLGETQYF TGTGCCAGCAGCCAACGACAGGGCCTGGGAGAGACCCAGTACTTC
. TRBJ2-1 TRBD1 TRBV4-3 CASSQGQGYNEQFF TGCGCCAGCAGCCAAGGACAGGGTTACAATGAGCAGTTCTTC
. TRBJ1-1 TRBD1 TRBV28 CAVKPLTGGGGTEAFF TGTGCTGTCAAACCCTTAACAGGGGGCGGGGGAACTGAAGCTTTCTTT
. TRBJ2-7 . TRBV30 CAWSFGVARFYEQYF TGTGCCTGGAGTTTCGGGGTCGCGAGGTTCTACGAGCAGTACTTC
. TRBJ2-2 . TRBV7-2 CASSLEAGHNTGELFF TGTGCCAGCAGCTTAGAGGCGGGGCACAACACCGGGGAGCTGTTTTTT
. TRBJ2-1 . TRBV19 CASNPRGFHEQFF TGTGCCAGTAACCCCAGGGGCTTTCATGAGCAGTTCTTC
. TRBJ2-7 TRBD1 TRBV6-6 CASSLTGESYEQYF TGTGCCAGCAGTCTGACAGGGGAGAGCTACGAGCAGTACTTC
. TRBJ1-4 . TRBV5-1 CASSPLGGTNEKLFF TGCGCCAGCAGCCCCCTTGGAGGAACTAATGAAAAACTGTTTTTT
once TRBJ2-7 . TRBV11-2 CASSPHFGGAYEQYF TGTGCCAGCAGCCCCCACTTTGGGGGCGCATACGAGCAGTACTTC
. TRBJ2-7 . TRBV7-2 CASSRGTYYEQYF TGTGCCAGCAGCCGCGGGACTTACTACGAGCAGTACTTC
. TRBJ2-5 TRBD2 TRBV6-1 CATSKAGGQETQYF TGTGCCACCTCGAAGGCGGGAGGGCAAGAGACCCAGTACTTC
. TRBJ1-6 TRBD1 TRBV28 CASRGTEKSYNSPLHF TGTGCCAGCAGGGGGACAGAGAAATCCTATAATTCACCCCTCCACTTT
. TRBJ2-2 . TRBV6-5 CASGRGTANTGELFF TGTGCCAGCGGCAGGGGCACCGCGAACACCGGGGAGCTGTTTTTT